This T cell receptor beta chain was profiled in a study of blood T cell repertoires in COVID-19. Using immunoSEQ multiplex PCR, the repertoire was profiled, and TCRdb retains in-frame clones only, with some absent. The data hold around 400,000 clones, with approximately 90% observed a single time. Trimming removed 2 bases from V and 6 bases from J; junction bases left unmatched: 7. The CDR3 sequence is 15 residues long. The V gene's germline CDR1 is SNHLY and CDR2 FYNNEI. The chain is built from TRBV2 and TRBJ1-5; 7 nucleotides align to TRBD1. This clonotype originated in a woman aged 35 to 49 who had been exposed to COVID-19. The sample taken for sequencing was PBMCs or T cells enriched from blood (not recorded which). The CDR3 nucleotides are TGTGCCAGCAGTGAAAGGCCAGGGGGTAGTCAGCCCCAGCATTTT. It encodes CASSERPGGSQPQHF.